The 23 T cell receptor beta chains listed next were all sequenced from one sample in a study of T cell repertoires in cytomegalovirus infection. From the reads, TCRdb called clonotypes with MiXCR, one entry per CDR3 protein. The table includes fewer than 950,000 distinct CDR3 sequences, less than 35% detected once. These TCRs are of unknown antigen specificity. The specimen comprised cultured CD8+ T cells from PBMCs, sampled from culture after CMV antigen stimulation. The receptor source for this set is a human donor in good health (CMV status not recorded). Some clones in this sample may be carry-over from other donors' samples.

This clonotype has a handful of counts. The chain has TRBV6-4 and TRBJ1-6; 7 nucleotides agree with TRBD1. Germline trimming cut 3 bases from V and 0 bases from J; bases unmatched to any gene: 17. Germline CDR1 MRHNA, CDR2 SNTAGT. This CDR3 region has 21 residues. The CDR3: CASSETPAGGPFSSYNSPLHF. The CDR3 region has the DNA TGTGCCAGCAGTGAAACCCCGGCAGGGGGTCCCTTCAGCTCCTATAATTCACCCCTCCACTTT.

The chain has TRBV7-9 and TRBJ1-2, with D perhaps matching TRBD1 (5 bases). Trimming removed 0 bases from V and 6 bases from J, with 11 bases in between. The CDR3 sequence is 14 residues long. The germline V gene encodes CDR1 SEHNR and CDR2 FQNEAQ (reference sequence). The CDR3 is CASSLARGENGYTF. CDR3 in DNA: TGTGCCAGCAGCTTAGCGCGGGGCGAGAATGGCTACACCTTC.

On this clonotype itself: Relative to the germline gene, one junction end is altered; a read error may explain this. The chain has TRBV11-2 and TRBJ1-2, with D perhaps TRBD1 (5 bases). The germline CDR1 and CDR2 sequences are SGHAT and FQNNGV. The CDR3 is 12 amino acids. The CDR3 DNA is TGTGCCAGCAGCTTGGGGCAATATGGCTACATCTTC. Amino acids: CASSLGQYGYIF. Variable domain in full (rest from reference TRBV11-2 and TRBJ1-2): EAGVAQSPRYKIIEKRQSVAFWCNPISGHATLYWYQQILGQGPKLLIQFQNNGVVDDSQLPKDRFSAERLKGVDSTLKIQPAKLEDSAVYLCASSLGQYGYIFGSGTRLTVV.

This clonotype was counted between two and nine times. V is TRBV12-3 or TRBV12-4 and J is TRBJ1-1; TRBD1 matches 7 bases. This CDR3 is 12 amino acids long. With V trimmed by 6 bases and J by 7 bases, 5 bases remained unmatched. The CDR3 here is CASRRQGDEAFF. The CDR3 coding sequence is TGTGCCAGCAGAAGACAGGGCGATGAAGCTTTCTTT.

In its sample, this clonotype was seen many times. The chain is built from TRBV7-3 and TRBJ2-3, with TRBD2 matching 8 bases. V shed 5 bases and J 1 base; nucleotides not matched to a gene: 8. The CDR3 is 16 residues long. Germline values: CDR1 SGHTA, CDR2 FQGTGA. As DNA, the CDR3 is TGTGCCAGCAGCCGAACTAGCGGACCTCGCACAGATACGCAGTATTTT. It codes for CASSRTSGPRTDTQYF.

This clonotype was seen many times. V gene TRBV4-1 combines with J gene TRBJ2-3; possibly TRBD1 or TRBD2 for D (6 bases each). Trimming shortened V by 0 bases and J by 5 bases, and 15 bases separated the two germline ends. CDR1 is MGHRA, CDR2 YSYEKL, per germline. The CDR3 loop spans 16 amino acids. CDR3 region: CASSQEFLGGKDTQYF. In nucleotides, the CDR3 is TGCGCCAGCAGCCAAGAGTTCCTAGGGGGGAAAGATACGCAGTATTTT.

The chain couples TRBV7-9 to TRBJ1-6; a possible D gene is TRBD1 (6 bases). Trimming took off 5 bases at V and 0 bases at J, with 11 bases between the two ends. Germline-derived CDR1 and CDR2 are SEHNR and FQNEAQ (reference sequence). The CDR3 runs to 16 residues. CDR3 in DNA: TGTGCCAGCAGCACGGACAGACTCTCCTATAATTCACCCCTCCACTTT. Protein product: CASSTDRLSYNSPLHF.

This clonotype was counted a single time. The rearrangement joins TRBV9 to TRBJ2-3, with 15 bases aligning to TRBD2. Germline-derived CDR1 and CDR2 are SGDLS and YYNGEE. This CDR3 region has 19 residues. The junction had 16 bases not matched to a gene; V was cut back by 4 bases and J by 7 bases. As DNA, the CDR3 is TGTGCCAGCAGCTCATCGGGGGGACTAGCGGGGGGTGCAGGAAATACGCAGTATTTT. As protein: CASSSSGGLAGGAGNTQYF.

J is TRBJ1-1 and V is TRBV5-8; no firm D call. CDR1 and CDR2 (germline): SGHTS, YDEGEE. Trimming shortened V by 1 base and J by 1 base, and 5 bases separated the two germline ends. The CDR3 loop spans 13 amino acids. The CDR3: CASSLTQNTEAFF. The DNA of the CDR3 is TGTGCCAGCAGCTTGACGCAGAACACTGAAGCTTTCTTT.

The chain employs TRBV7-9 and TRBJ1-4; weak D call: TRBD1 (5 bases). CDR1 and CDR2 (germline): SEHNR, FQNEAQ (reference sequence). This CDR3 contains 16 residues. V was clipped by 3 bases and J by 3 bases, with 14 bases between them. The CDR3 DNA follows: TGTGCCAGCAGCTTGGCGGGGACGAGTCCTAATGAAAAACTGTTTTTT. Amino acids: CASSLAGTSPNEKLFF.

This clonotype was picked up many times. The chain is built from TRBV7-8 and TRBJ1-5; D remains ambiguous. Germline loops: CDR1 SGHVS, CDR2 FQNEAQ. This CDR3 is built from 13 residues. The V gene lost 5 bases and the J gene lost 0 bases, with 5 bases spanning the gap. Here the CDR3 reads CASSANSNQPQHF. CDR3 bases: TGTGCCAGCAGCGCCAATAGCAATCAGCCCCAGCATTTT.

The chain carries TRBV10-2 and TRBJ2-7; 8 nucleotides line up with TRBD1. This CDR3 region has 13 residues. Germline V lookup: CDR1 WSHSY, CDR2 SAAADI. V lost 10 bases to trimming and J lost 4 bases; unmatched junction nucleotides: 9. The CDR3, as DNA: TGCGCCACCCGGACAGGGCCGGGGTACGAGCAGTACTTC. It encodes CATRTGPGYEQYF.

This clonotype was seen more than once but under ten times. V is TRBV7-3 and J is TRBJ2-2, with TRBD2 as a possible D gene (5 bases). Deletions cut 8 bases from V and 6 bases from J, with 7 bases between. In germline, CDR1 is SGHTA, CDR2 FQGTGA. The CDR3 extends over 11 amino acids. The CDR3 region has the DNA TGTGCCAGCGGGGAGCCCGGGGAGCTGTTTTTT. Protein product: CASGEPGELFF.

This clonotype has at least ten counts. The chain recombines TRBV7-2 with TRBJ1-1; no clear D gene. Germline V CDR1 and CDR2: SGHTA, FQGNSA. Between the trimmed V and J ends, which lost 1 base and 2 bases, there was a span of 8 bases. The CDR3 is 14 residues long. This CDR3 reads CASSLEVFNTEAFF. The CDR3 DNA is TGTGCCAGCAGCTTAGAGGTTTTCAACACTGAAGCTTTCTTT.

The chain joins TRBV7-9 to TRBJ2-3; D remains unclear. V lost 6 bases to trimming and J lost 3 bases, with 22 bases between them. The germline CDR1 and CDR2 sequences are SEHNR and FQNEAQ (reference sequence). The CDR3 totals 17 residues. Here the CDR3 reads CASSGGHDEMGTDTQYF. The CDR3 nucleotides read TGTGCCAGCAGTGGTGGGCATGACGAAATGGGGACAGATACGCAGTATTTT.

The chain is built from TRBV27 and TRBJ1-2; possible D gene TRBD1, 6 bases. The CDR3 is 17 residues long. Trimming shortened V by 2 bases and J by 5 bases, and 21 bases separated the two germline ends. Germline V gene lookup returns CDR1 MNHEY and CDR2 SMNVEV (reference sequence). The CDR3 region is CASSLTLTRGGKYGYTF. CDR3 bases: TGTGCCAGCAGTTTAACGTTGACAAGGGGGGGAAAATATGGCTACACCTTC.

Only one count was recorded for this clonotype. The V call is TRBV7-9, the J call TRBJ2-5, with D unresolved. Germline loops: CDR1 SEHNR, CDR2 FQNEAQ (reference sequence). The CDR3 sequence is 12 residues long. Trimming pared 8 bases from V and 2 bases from J, leaving 9 bases between. The CDR3 DNA is TGTGCCAGCCAGCAGATACAAGAGACCCAGTACTTC. This sequence encodes CASQQIQETQYF.

This chain uses TRBV10-3 with TRBJ2-7; TRBD1 aligns across 9 bases. The CDR3 has 13 residues. V lost 9 bases, J lost 6 bases, and 9 bases stayed unmatched. CDR1 is ENHRY and CDR2 is SYGVKD in the germline V gene. CDR3 nucleotide sequence: TGTGCCATTAGTCCGGGACAGGGAGGCGAGCAGTACGTC. Amino acids: CAISPGQGGEQYV.

Comment on this clonotype: A read error may explain this, as a much larger clone is one base away. The chain links TRBV7-8 to TRBJ1-1; 8 bases align to TRBD1. Germline loops: CDR1 SGHVS, CDR2 FQNEAQ. The length of the CDR3 is 14 residues. The CDR3 reads CARSSDRVNTEAFF. In DNA, the CDR3 is TGTGCCAGGAGCTCGGACAGGGTGAACACTGAAGCTTTCTTT.

The rearrangement links TRBV6-2 or TRBV6-3 to TRBJ2-7; D gene unclear. Per germline, CDR1 MNHEY and CDR2 SVGEGT. This CDR3 contains 9 residues. The CDR3 DNA sequence: TGTGTTCATCCGTACGAGCAGTACGTC. Its translation: CVHPYEQYV.

The V call is TRBV6-6, the J call TRBJ1-1, with a tentative D call TRBD1 (5 bases). Germline CDR1 is MNHNY and CDR2 is SVGAGI (reference sequence). The V end was cut by 7 bases, the J end by 0 bases, with 12 bases between. The CDR3 spans 14 residues. The CDR3 nucleotides read TGTGCCAGCACCCTGACAGCTATGAACACTGAAGCTTTCTTT. It specifies CASTLTAMNTEAFF.

This clonotype was detected a few times. The J gene is TRBJ2-3, the V gene TRBV6-5; 8 bases fit TRBD1. V shed 0 bases and J 6 bases; nucleotides not matched to a gene: 8. The CDR3 has 16 amino acids. The germline V gene encodes CDR1 MNHEY and CDR2 SVGAGI. The CDR3 loop is CASSYSWQGASDTQYF. In nucleotides, the CDR3 is TGTGCCAGCAGTTACTCTTGGCAGGGGGCTTCGGATACGCAGTATTTT.

There are a few counts of this clonotype. This sequence joins TRBV20-1 and TRBJ1-6; 8 positions agree with TRBD1. The CDR3 runs 15 residues. Germline values: CDR1 DFQATT, CDR2 SNEGSKA (reference sequence). The V and J ends lost 0 bases and 7 bases, in that order; junction bases with no gene match: 5. For the CDR3, the DNA is TGCAGTGCTAGAGATCAGGACAGGGTCAATTCACCCCTCCACTTT. Translating it yields CSARDQDRVNSPLHF.